This TCR beta chain was sequenced during a study of lymphopenia after photon versus proton radiotherapy. Germline CDR1 is SGHAT and CDR2 is FQNNGV. Trimming took 4 bases from V and 1 from J, leaving 19 bases between them. The CDR3 totals 17 residues. General study results and limits: Oligoclonal CD8+ Temra expansion after nadir drove photon patients' diversity drop. A bigger post-nadir fall in TCR diversity correlated inversely with survival time in deceased patients. Survival link was tested only in deceased patients; proton benefit remains a possibility. Photon-treated patients lost naive T cells and TCR diversity; proton-treated stayed stable.

As concerns this clone: The antigen is not known.

Sequencing was performed with immunoSEQ multiplex PCR; in TCRdb, only in-frame clones are kept and a portion is missing. The sample records tens of thousands of clones, 80% to 90% being singletons. The chain uses TRBV11-2 and TRBJ1-2; D is unclear. The source was peripheral blood, collected from a patient treated with proton-based radiotherapy. The origin of this receptor is a man between 60 and 75 years old with pancreatic cancer. The CDR3 loop is CASSSFLGRSINYGYTF. The CDR3, as DNA: TGTGCCAGCAGCTCTTTCCTAGGACGCAGTATTAACTATGGCTACACCTTC.